This TCR beta chain was identified in a study of OX40 agonist ivuxolimab in advanced cancers. Broadly, across the study: Ivuxolimab was an agonistic, fully human IgG2 monoclonal antibody directed against OX40 (CD134), a costimulatory receptor. Of the roughly 54 patients in dose escalation, around 20 had hepatocellular carcinoma, some 15 had melanoma, 9 had renal cell carcinoma and 9 had head and neck cancer. Peripheral TCRbeta sequencing aimed to test whether ivuxolimab altered TCR sequence diversity and caused clonal T-cell expansion. The paper describes the monotherapy dose-escalation part (N of about 50 patients) of the phase I trial of ivuxolimab. Intravenous ivuxolimab was administered to patients every 2 weeks at six dose levels: 0.01, 0.1, 0.3, 1.5, 3 and 10 mg/kg. Patients were allowed to have had prior anti-PD-1, anti-PD-L1 or anti-CTLA-4 therapy, and approximately 40% of the dose-escalation patients had been treated with checkpoint inhibitors. Three dose-escalation patients achieved partial responses, one with hepatocellular carcinoma and two with cutaneous melanoma. In the dose-escalation cohort, 65% to 85% of patients were male, and the mean age was 60 years with a range of roughly 23 to 90. Results and caveats for the whole study, not just this receptor: After ivuxolimab, expanded clones were on average more numerous among CD8+ T cells than among CD4+ T cells. In the 0.1-3.0 mg/kg groups, partial responders were among the patients with the lowest normalized peripheral clonal expansion, particularly in CD8+ T cells. At doses of 0.1 to 3.0 mg/kg, clonal expansion of both CD4+ and CD8+ T cells in blood was seen between baseline and week 6. Low levels of normalized T-cell clonal expansion were also seen in some nonresponding patients. The antigen specificity of the peripheral T cells that underwent clonal expansion was not determined.

The trial excluded patients who had a history of autoimmune disease or who were on systemic immunosuppression. Peripheral blood for TCR sequencing was collected from all dose cohorts at baseline, on cycle 4 day 1, and on cycle 7 day 1. Samples came from an open-label, multicenter, first-in-human phase I dose-escalation trial of ivuxolimab. Adults with locally advanced or metastatic melanoma, renal cell carcinoma, hepatocellular carcinoma or head and neck squamous cell carcinoma were enrolled in the trial. Before TCR sequencing, CD4+ and CD8+ T cells were separately sorted from peripheral blood. To sequence the TCRbeta CDR3 region, genomic DNA was isolated from the sorted cells. The immunoSEQ Assay was used to sequence the TCRbeta CDR3 regions. TCRdb holds this immuneACCESS table with in-frame rearrangements only. Some clones are missing; in checked studies, unresolved V genes explain under half, and the rest has no known cause. The table for this sample lists fewer than 85,000 clones; around four fifths of them were counted only once. The top ten clones comprise 1.5% to 2% of the sample.

The CDR3 holds 18 amino acids from the cysteine to the phenylalanine. Only the CDR3 part of the read is kept: 54 bases, read in frame from the first base. V lost 6 bases and J lost 0 bases; the stretch between them is 23 bases long. Taken from the germline V gene, the CDR1 and CDR2 loops are SGHTA and FQGNSA. On this clone itself: Its recognized antigen is unknown. Nothing much larger sits one base from this clone, and base qualities are not available.

This receptor was taken from an adult with an advanced solid tumor such as melanoma, head and neck, liver or kidney cancer. The chain is assembled from TRBV7-2 and TRBJ1-2; the D gene identity is not certain. Sequencing was performed on CD4+ or CD8+ T cells sorted from blood, taken in a trial of the OX40 agonist ivuxolimab. The CDR3 protein is CASRRYAAADAANYGYTF. The bases read TGTGCCAGCAGGCGATATGCTGCGGCAGATGCAGCTAACTATGGCTACACCTTC. Outside the CDR3, residues come from the reference TRBV7-2 and TRBJ1-2 proteins, so the full variable domain is: GAGVSQSPSNKVTEKGKDVELRCDPISGHTALYWYRQSLGQGLEFLIYFQGNSAPDKSGLPSDRFSAERTGGSVSTLTIQRTQQEDSAVYLCASRRYAAADAANYGYTFGSGTRLTVV.